The rows below give T cell receptor beta chains drawn from one sample of a study of shared clonotypes between healthy human individuals. The table came from immunoSEQ multiplex PCR; TCRdb's copy has only in-frame clones and leaves some out. The sample comprises almost 700,000 clones, roughly 94% of which are singletons, and 24% rests with the top ten. The source material was naive CD8+ T cells sorted from blood. The receptors here all came from a man in his thirties or forties in good health. Each CDR3 is given with its conserved first and last residue.

j_gene,v_gene,CDR3aa
TRBJ1-1,TRBV28,CASRVFSGDNTEAFF
TRBJ2-7,TRBV5-6,CASSLYLAETYEQYF
TRBJ2-7,TRBV19,CASSLPGREQYF
TRBJ2-5,TRBV29-1,CSVLDRGPQETQYF
TRBJ2-1,TRBV27,CASSFRGLAYNEQFF
TRBJ2-3,TRBV4-1,CASSQDEESALAGALDTQYF
TRBJ2-1,TRBV5-1,CASLAGPWSDEQFF
TRBJ2-5,TRBV18,CASSQDSPEETQYF
TRBJ2-3,TRBV14,CASSPNRLGIGGRDTQYF
TRBJ2-7,TRBV5-1,CASSLTSGSYEQYF
TRBJ2-7,TRBV7-3,CASRSSEISYEQYF
TRBJ2-7,TRBV5-4,CASSLGDGGRSSYEQYF
TRBJ1-1,TRBV27,CASSRTTERWTEAFF
TRBJ1-4,TRBV28,CASSNDRPNEKLFF
TRBJ2-4,TRBV28,CASSPRGAKNIQYF
TRBJ1-1,TRBV5-6,CASSSGLHTEAFF
TRBJ1-1,TRBV9,CASGRTGAEAFF
TRBJ1-2,TRBV14,CASSPGNYGYTF
TRBJ2-7,TRBV4-1,CASSQEAGHEQYF
TRBJ2-1,TRBV9,CASSPQGASYNEQFF
TRBJ1-5,TRBV27,CASSTYSNQPQHF
TRBJ2-1,TRBV7-6,CASSLASGKDEQFF
TRBJ2-1,TRBV27,CASSFSGRGHTRNEQFF
TRBJ2-7,TRBV27,CASSLTPPGDRSHEQYF
TRBJ2-3,TRBV28,CASYPLAGLAGEADTQYF
TRBJ1-5,TRBV6-6,CASSRGTSNQPQHF
TRBJ2-7,TRBV27,CASSSGGIREQYF
TRBJ2-7,TRBV25-1,CASSSMTSGSTYEQYF
TRBJ1-1,TRBV6-1,CASSEGRYRRNTEAFF
TRBJ2-7,TRBV4-3,CASSQESSGSSYEQYF
TRBJ2-1,TRBV7-7,CASSLGLGSYNEQFF
TRBJ2-5,TRBV7-9,CASSSRLGAAETQYF
TRBJ2-2,TRBV5-1,CASGELTNTGELFF
TRBJ2-7,TRBV2,CASSDGSIREQYF
TRBJ2-3,TRBV27,CASSSVPGARDTQYF
TRBJ2-7,TRBV27,CASSLLTTGGAGEQYF
TRBJ2-5,TRBV2,CASIDGLRQETQYF
TRBJ2-3,TRBV27,CASQSYSTDTQYF
TRBJ2-1,TRBV9,CASSPPLAGGMNEQFF